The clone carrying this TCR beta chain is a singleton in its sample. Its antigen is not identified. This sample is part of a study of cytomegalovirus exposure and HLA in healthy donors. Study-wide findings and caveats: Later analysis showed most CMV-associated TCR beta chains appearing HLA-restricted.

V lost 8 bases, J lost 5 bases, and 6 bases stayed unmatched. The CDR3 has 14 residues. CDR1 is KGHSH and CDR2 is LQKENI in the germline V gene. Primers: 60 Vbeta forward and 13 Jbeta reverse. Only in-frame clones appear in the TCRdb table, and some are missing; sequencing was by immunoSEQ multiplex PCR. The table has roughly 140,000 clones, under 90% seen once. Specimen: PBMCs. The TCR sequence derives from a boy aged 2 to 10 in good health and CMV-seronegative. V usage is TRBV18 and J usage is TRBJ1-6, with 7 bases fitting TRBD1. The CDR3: CASRGQFNNSPLHF. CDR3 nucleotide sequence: TGTGCCAGCAGGGGACAGTTCAATAATTCACCCCTCCACTTT.